This TCR beta chain came from a study of molecular identifiers for immune sequencing clone quantification. General study findings and limits: Spiked Jurkat TCR RNA equivalent to one cell reportedly surfaced among over 850,000 naive cells.

Of note for this clonotype: What it recognizes is unknown. Being one base from a much bigger clone, this may be a read error.

When naive CD8 T cells were sorted, they were gated as CD8+CD4-CCR7+CD45RA+. TCRdb re-called the PCR reads through MiXCR, storing one row per CDR3 protein. Of a few hundred thousand distinct CDR3 sequences in the sample, roughly a fifth were seen once. Germline CDR1 is SGHVS and CDR2 is FNYEAQ. The CDR3 has 15 residues. This chain links TRBV7-6 with TRBJ2-3; TRBD2 agrees at 7 bases. Sequencing was done on a sample of naive CD8+ T cells from blood, with Jurkat cell RNA spiked in. Subset meaning: FACS-sorted CD8+CD4-CCR7+CD45RA+ naive T cells. This sequence was found in a human donor in good health. Some libraries in this study had Jurkat cell RNA spiked in. This chain's CDR3 is CASSLALTSVDTQDF. The DNA for the CDR3 is TGTGCCAGCAGCTTAGCCCTTACTAGCGTAGATACGCAGGATTTT.